Listed below are T cell receptor beta chains from one sample, sequenced in a study of T cells in Graves' hyperthyroidism and ophthalmopathy. MiXCR, run by TCRdb on the multiplex PCR reads, gives a single entry per CDR3 protein. The top ten clones hold 7.5% to 8% of a sample with about 290,000 distinct CDR3 sequences, approximately 12% of them seen once. Sequencing was done on a sample of blood. Receptor source: a woman in her twenties or thirties with Graves' hyperthyroidism that later progressed to Graves' ophthalmopathy. CDR3s include the opening cysteine and the closing phenylalanine or tryptophan. The D gene is left open where the match is weak. Rows give clone size only sometimes, using once, few, many, or a class for an expanded clone.

size: .; J: TRBJ2-1; V: TRBV19; D: TRBD2; DNA: TGTGCCAGTAGTCGGGCCCGGACTAGCGGGAGGACCTCTTACAATGAGCAGTTCTTC; CDR3: CASSRARTSGRTSYNEQFF
size: .; J: TRBJ1-2; V: TRBV28; D: .; DNA: TGTGCCGGCAGTTTACGGGGGAATGGCTATGGCTACACCTTC; CDR3: CAGSLRGNGYGYTF
size: many; J: TRBJ2-2; V: TRBV7-3; D: .; DNA: TGTGCCAGCAGCCTCGGACCGTCCGGGGAGCTGTTTTTT; CDR3: CASSLGPSGELFF
size: .; J: TRBJ2-1; V: TRBV7-9; D: .; DNA: TGTGCCAGCAGCTTATTAGAGGGACTTGAGAATGAGCAGTTCTTC; CDR3: CASSLLEGLENEQFF
size: few; J: TRBJ1-4; V: TRBV5-5; D: TRBD1; DNA: TGTGCCAGCAGCTCTGGGACAGGGACGAATGAAAAACTGTTTTTT; CDR3: CASSSGTGTNEKLFF
size: many; J: TRBJ2-1; V: TRBV6-1; D: TRBD2; DNA: TGTGCCAGCAGTTATGTGGCGGGAGGAAGAAATGAGCAGTTCTTC; CDR3: CASSYVAGGRNEQFF
size: .; J: TRBJ2-1; V: TRBV25-1; D: TRBD1; DNA: TGTGCCAGCAGTCTCACAGGGGAAAAGTTCTTC; CDR3: CASSLTGEKFF
size: many; J: TRBJ2-1; V: TRBV7-9; D: TRBD2; DNA: TGTGCCAGCAGCTCGGGACTAGCGGGAGGCCTCTCCTACAATGAGCAGTTCTTC; CDR3: CASSSGLAGGLSYNEQFF
size: many; J: TRBJ2-7; V: TRBV7-3; D: .; DNA: TGTGCCAGCAGCCTGGACTCTCTCCACGAGCAGTACTTC; CDR3: CASSLDSLHEQYF
size: many; J: TRBJ2-7; V: TRBV6-2/TRBV6-3; D: .; DNA: TGTGCCAGCAGTTACTTCGGACTGAGCTCCTACGAGCAGTACTTC; CDR3: CASSYFGLSSYEQYF
size: many; J: TRBJ2-7; V: TRBV18; D: TRBD1; DNA: TGTGCCAGCTCACCATCAACCGGGACAGGGACCTACGAGCAGTACTTC; CDR3: CASSPSTGTGTYEQYF
size: many; J: TRBJ1-5; V: TRBV28; D: TRBD1; DNA: TGTGCCAGCAGACCAGGGACAGCCCCTCTGCCCCAGCATTTT; CDR3: CASRPGTAPLPQHF
size: .; J: TRBJ2-7; V: TRBV27; D: .; DNA: TGTGCCAGCAGTTTAGGAGGGCCATCCTACGAGCAGTACTTC; CDR3: CASSLGGPSYEQYF
size: many; J: TRBJ2-5; V: TRBV6-1; D: TRBD2; DNA: TGTGCCAGCAGTTACCAGGCTAGCGGGCCCATCCAAGAGACCCAGTACTTC; CDR3: CASSYQASGPIQETQYF
size: .; J: TRBJ2-2; V: TRBV7-9; D: TRBD2; DNA: TGTGCCAGCAGTCCCCTCCGGGACTACAACCCCGGGGAGCTGTTTTTT; CDR3: CASSPLRDYNPGELFF
size: few; J: TRBJ1-4; V: TRBV20-1; D: TRBD1; DNA: TGCAGTGCTAGGGAACAGGGGGAGTTTGAAAAACTGTTTTTT; CDR3: CSAREQGEFEKLFF
size: many; J: TRBJ2-1; V: TRBV6-2/TRBV6-3; D: .; DNA: TGTGCCAGCAGAAGAACCTTATTTCTCTCCTACAATGAGCAGTTCTTC; CDR3: CASRRTLFLSYNEQFF
size: many; J: TRBJ2-2; V: TRBV11-2; D: TRBD2; DNA: TGTGCCAGCAGCTTCACCGGGACTAGCTCGACCGGGGAGCTGTTTTTT; CDR3: CASSFTGTSSTGELFF
size: many; J: TRBJ1-5; V: TRBV27; D: TRBD1; DNA: TGTGCCAGCAGGTCCCAGGGGGGGATCGGCAATCAGCCCCAGCATTTT; CDR3: CASRSQGGIGNQPQHF
size: many; J: TRBJ2-2; V: TRBV27; D: .; DNA: TGTGCCAGCAGTTCCCCAACAGGCTCCCTAGGGGGGGAGCTGTTTTTT; CDR3: CASSSPTGSLGGELFF
size: many; J: TRBJ2-7; V: TRBV7-2; D: .; DNA: TGTGCCAGCAGCTTGAACGTGTTGTACGAGCAGTACTTC; CDR3: CASSLNVLYEQYF
size: many; J: TRBJ2-7; V: TRBV7-2; D: .; DNA: TGTGCCAGCAGCTTAGATCAGACACGGTTACGCGAGCAGTACTTC; CDR3: CASSLDQTRLREQYF
size: many; J: TRBJ2-2; V: TRBV7-2; D: TRBD2; DNA: TGTGCCAGCAGCCAAGACCGGGCTAGCGGGAGCACTTTTAAGAGTGCCGGGGAGCTGTTTTTT; CDR3: CASSQDRASGSTFKSAGELFF
size: many; J: TRBJ1-1; V: TRBV6-1; D: .; DNA: TGTGCCAGCAGTTATGAGGGCGTAAACACTGAAGCTTTCTTT; CDR3: CASSYEGVNTEAFF
size: many; J: TRBJ1-5; V: TRBV7-8; D: TRBD1; DNA: TGTGCCAGGAATTTCTTGGACAGGGTAGGCAATCAGCCCCAGCATTTT; CDR3: CARNFLDRVGNQPQHF
size: few; J: TRBJ2-3; V: TRBV29-1; D: TRBD1; DNA: TGCAGCGTTGGGACAGGGGACACAGATACGCAGTATTTT; CDR3: CSVGTGDTDTQYF
size: many; J: TRBJ2-7; V: TRBV7-6; D: .; DNA: TGTGCCAGCAGCTTAGAGGGCCAGCCCTCCTACGAGCAGTACTTC; CDR3: CASSLEGQPSYEQYF
size: many; J: TRBJ2-7; V: TRBV11-2; D: TRBD1; DNA: TGTGCCAGCACATCTCAGGGGGTTACCTACGAGCAGTACTTC; CDR3: CASTSQGVTYEQYF
size: many; J: TRBJ2-4; V: TRBV28; D: TRBD2; DNA: TGTGCCAGCCGGACTAGCGGGAAGGCCAAAAACATTCAGTACTTC; CDR3: CASRTSGKAKNIQYF
size: many; J: TRBJ2-3; V: TRBV7-2; D: TRBD2; DNA: TGTGCCAGCAGCTTAGTATTAGCGGGAGAATCTAGTACAGATACGCAGTATTTT; CDR3: CASSLVLAGESSTDTQYF
size: many; J: TRBJ2-3; V: TRBV30; D: TRBD1; DNA: TGTGCCTGGAGTGTAACAGGGGTTGCAGATACGCAGTATTTT; CDR3: CAWSVTGVADTQYF
size: many; J: TRBJ1-2; V: TRBV6-1; D: .; DNA: TGTGCCAGCAGCTACCGGTTGACAGGCCTCCGAGAAGGCTACACCTTC; CDR3: CASSYRLTGLREGYTF
size: .; J: TRBJ1-1; V: TRBV9; D: .; DNA: TGTGCCAGCAGCCCTCCGGGGGCTGAAGCTTTCTTT; CDR3: CASSPPGAEAFF
size: many; J: TRBJ1-2; V: TRBV28; D: TRBD1; DNA: TGTGCCAGCAGTTACAGGGGTACCAATGGCTACACCTTC; CDR3: CASSYRGTNGYTF
size: many; J: TRBJ2-7; V: TRBV27; D: TRBD2; DNA: TGTGCCAGCACTAGCGGAGCCAACTACGAGCAGTACTTC; CDR3: CASTSGANYEQYF
size: many; J: TRBJ2-7; V: TRBV11-2; D: .; DNA: TGTGCCAGCAGCTTATTTAGGGGTTCGGTATACGAGCAGTACTTC; CDR3: CASSLFRGSVYEQYF
size: many; J: TRBJ1-1; V: TRBV30; D: .; DNA: TGTGCCTGGAGTGTAGAGCTGGGGAACACTGAAGCTTTCTTT; CDR3: CAWSVELGNTEAFF